These 28 T cell receptor beta chains originate from one sample sequenced in a study of radiotherapy plus CTLA-4 blockade in lung cancer (dated by TCRdb to the late 2010s). The receptor library was made with the immunoSEQ multiplex PCR assay. As stored in TCRdb, this immuneACCESS dataset retains in-frame rearrangements with V and J assigned. A fraction of the clones does not appear; measured against another copy, unresolved V genes explain less than half of the discrepancy, and the remainder lacks a known reason. In this sample the table shows about 110,000 clones, about 85% of which occur a single time. Over 2% of the sample rests with the top ten. The material was peripheral blood, obtained from a patient treated with radiotherapy plus ipilimumab. The receptors come from a human donor with non-small cell lung cancer that progressed on radiotherapy plus ipilimumab. Some clones in this sample may be carry-over from other donors' samples.

There are a few counts of this clone. The chain links TRBV6-4 to TRBJ2-3; D is unclear. Germline values: CDR1 MRHNA, CDR2 SNTAGT. The V gene lost 0 bases and the J gene lost 3 bases, with 4 bases spanning the gap. The CDR3 is 13 residues long. This chain's CDR3 is CASSDSETDTQYF. In DNA, the CDR3 is TGTGCCAGCAGTGACTCGGAAACAGATACGCAGTATTTT.

The J gene is TRBJ2-7, the V gene TRBV15, with D perhaps matching TRBD2 (5 bases). Germline CDR1 is LNHNV and CDR2 is YYDKDF (reference sequence). The CDR3 covers 13 residues. Trimming removed 5 bases at V and 2 bases at J, with 10 bases between. The CDR3 DNA reads TGTGCCACCAGCCTCCCCGGGACCTACGAGCAGTACTTC. Its translation is CATSLPGTYEQYF.

The chain employs TRBV5-1 and TRBJ2-7; 7 positions match TRBD2. The germline V gene encodes CDR1 SGHRS and CDR2 YFSETQ. CDR3 length: 15 residues. The junction had 7 bases not matched to a gene; V was cut back by 4 bases and J by 0 bases. CDR3 DNA: TGCGCCAGCAGCATGACTAGCCGAGCCTCCTACGAGCAGTACTTC. The encoded protein is CASSMTSRASYEQYF.

The V and J genes are TRBV6-5 and TRBJ2-7; D may be TRBD1 (6 bases). Trimming removed 2 bases from V and 3 bases from J, with 14 bases in between. The CDR3 sequence is 15 residues long. Germline lookup yields CDR1 MNHEY and CDR2 SVGAGI. CDR3 bases: TGTGCCAGCAGTTACGGCGGACAGCCCTACTACGAGCAGTACTTC. It yields the protein CASSYGGQPYYEQYF.

The chain uses TRBV9 and TRBJ2-3; the D is unclear. V was clipped by 2 bases and J by 0 bases, with 10 bases between them. The CDR3 runs to 15 residues. Germline values: CDR1 SGDLS, CDR2 YYNGEE. The DNA for the CDR3 is TGTGCCAGCAGCGTGGGCGGATCTAGCACAGATACGCAGTATTTT. Translating gives CASSVGGSSTDTQYF.

This chain joins TRBV7-9 and TRBJ1-2; D uncertain. V was trimmed by 2 bases and J by 12 bases, leaving 13 bases between them. Looked up from germline, CDR1 is SEHNR and CDR2 is FQNEAQ (reference sequence). The CDR3 spans 12 residues. This CDR3 reads CASSLSNSHNTF. The CDR3 coding sequence is TGTGCCAGCAGCTTATCTAACAGCCACAACACCTTC.

The chain joins TRBV7-9 to TRBJ2-1, with 11 bases matching TRBD1. The V segment lost 5 bases and the J segment 10 bases; nucleotides outside the gene matches: 7. The CDR3 totals 14 residues. Germline CDR1 reads SEHNR; CDR2 reads FQNEAQ (reference sequence). The CDR3 reads CASSRGQGGEEQFF. Here the CDR3 DNA reads TGTGCCAGCAGCAGGGGACAGGGGGGAGAAGAGCAGTTCTTC.

The CDR3 DNA reads as TGTGCCAGCAGTTACTCGGGGGGTTTGAGTGAAAAACTGTTTTTT. Protein sequence: CASSYSGGLSEKLFF. The rearrangement joins TRBV6-5 to TRBJ1-4; a weak D match, TRBD1 (5 bases). V was clipped by 0 bases and J by 7 bases, with 12 bases between them. Germline CDR1 reads MNHEY; CDR2 reads SVGAGI. CDR3 length: 15 residues.

This sequence joins TRBV30 and TRBJ1-1, with D possibly being TRBD1 (5 bases). The V end lost 0 bases, the J end lost 8 bases, and 13 bases lay between the germline ends. From germline, CDR1 is GTSNPN and CDR2 SVGIG (reference sequence). The CDR3 covers 13 residues. The chain's CDR3 is CAWSVLTGPEAFF. CDR3 coding DNA: TGTGCCTGGAGTGTATTAACAGGACCCGAAGCTTTCTTT.

This clone showed up just once. V usage is TRBV5-5 and J usage is TRBJ2-5, with unresolved D. The CDR3 spans 13 residues. With 3 bases removed from V and 2 bases from J, the gap between germline ends came to 8 bases. Looked up from germline, CDR1 is SGHKS and CDR2 is YYEKEE (reference sequence). For the CDR3, the DNA is TGTGCCAGCAGCTATACCGCGCAAGAGACCCAGTACTTC. Protein: CASSYTAQETQYF.

The gene calls are TRBV7-9 and TRBJ2-3; 10 positions agree with TRBD1. Trimming cost V 1 base and J 6 bases; bases outside gene matches: 4. This CDR3 region has 15 residues. Germline values: CDR1 SEHNR, CDR2 FQNEAQ (reference sequence). CDR3 coding DNA: TGTGCCAGCAGCTTAGGGGACAGGGGCGGGGATACGCAGTATTTT. This codes for CASSLGDRGGDTQYF.

J is TRBJ2-2 and V is TRBV5-6; TRBD2 matches at 13 bases. CDR1 SGHDT and CDR2 YYEEEE come from the germline V gene. V shed 4 bases and J 5 bases; nucleotides not matched to a gene: 8. This CDR3 has 17 amino acids. The CDR3 nucleotides read TGTGCCAGCAGCCCAGGACTAGCGGGGGTTAGTACCGGGGAGCTGTTTTTT. This gives the protein CASSPGLAGVSTGELFF.

J is TRBJ2-1 and V is TRBV2, with 13 bases matching TRBD2. V shed 5 bases, J shed 9 bases, and the junction held 7 bases outside the gene matches. This CDR3 is 15 amino acids long. The germline V gene encodes CDR1 SNHLY and CDR2 FYNNEI. The CDR3: CASSPTSGGAGEQFF. The CDR3 nucleotides are TGTGCCAGCAGTCCCACTAGCGGGGGGGCAGGTGAGCAGTTCTTC.

V and J are TRBV12-5 and TRBJ1-1; D is undetermined. This CDR3 spans 14 amino acids. Trimming left V 4 bases short and J 0 bases short, with 9 bases between. The germline V gene encodes CDR1 LGHNT and CDR2 FRNRAP. The CDR3 DNA reads as TGTGCTAGTGGTTCAAACGATGTGAACACTGAAGCTTTCTTT. Amino acids: CASGSNDVNTEAFF.

On this clone itself: At one end, the junction sequence differs from germline, possibly due to a read error. The chain joins TRBV7-9 to TRBJ2-1; 8 nucleotides agree with TRBD2. Germline V gene sequence: CDR1 SEHNR, CDR2 FQNEAQ (reference sequence). The CDR3 consists of 12 residues. CDR3 region: CASSPQSGLEIF. The CDR3 DNA reads TGTGCCAGCAGCCCTCAATCGGGACTAGAAATCTTC.

The chain combines TRBV7-3 with TRBJ2-5; TRBD1 is a possible D gene (5 bases). Per germline, CDR1 SGHTA and CDR2 FQGTGA. Between the trimmed V and J ends, which lost 5 bases and 1 base, there was a span of 14 bases. This CDR3 has 15 residues. The DNA for the CDR3 is TGTGCCAGCAGCCCTCTTGGGGCCCTCCAAGAGACCCAGTACTTC. Translating gives CASSPLGALQETQYF.

The V gene is TRBV18, the J gene TRBJ1-1, with D possibly TRBD1 on 5 matching bases. V was shortened by 2 bases and J by 4 bases, with 17 bases between the two germline ends. The CDR3 covers 16 residues. The V gene's germline CDR1 is KGHSH and CDR2 LQKENI. CDR3 amino acids: CASSPGRKGLGTEAFF. In DNA, the CDR3 is TGTGCCAGCTCACCAGGACGGAAGGGGCTCGGCACTGAAGCTTTCTTT.

This sequence joins TRBV5-1 and TRBJ2-1; no firm D call. This CDR3 spans 14 amino acids. V lost 0 bases, J lost 4 bases, and 8 bases lay in between. Germline V gene data show CDR1 as SGHRS and CDR2 as YFSETQ. CDR3 amino acids: CASSLDPDYNEQFF. CDR3 sequence (DNA): TGCGCCAGCAGCTTGGACCCAGATTACAATGAGCAGTTCTTC.

V and J are TRBV4-2 and TRBJ2-7; the D gene is possibly TRBD1 (8 bases). The CDR3 runs 16 residues. Germline CDR1 reads LGHNA; CDR2 reads YNFKEQ. V was shortened by 3 bases and J by 3 bases, with 18 bases between the two germline ends. The CDR3 reads CASSHVTGGGGYEQYF. The CDR3 region has the DNA TGTGCCAGCAGCCATGTTACAGGGGGGGGAGGCTACGAGCAGTACTTC.

The J gene is TRBJ2-3, the V gene TRBV29-1; 7 positions match TRBD1. CDR3 length: 12 amino acids. Unmatched junction bases numbered 6, after V lost 7 bases and J lost 5 bases. Germline V CDR1 and CDR2: SQVTM, ANQGSEA. The CDR3 DNA is TGCAGCGCACAGGGGAAAGGAGATACGCAGTATTTT. Its protein is CSAQGKGDTQYF.

V is TRBV7-2 and J is TRBJ1-2; tentatively, D is TRBD1 (5 bases). Trimming pared 1 base from V and 5 bases from J, leaving 17 bases between. Germline assignment: CDR1 SGHTA and CDR2 FQGNSA. The CDR3 loop spans 16 amino acids. The CDR3 is CASSLGAGTYLYGYTF. The CDR3 coding sequence is TGTGCCAGCAGCTTAGGGGCAGGGACCTACTTATATGGCTACACCTTC.

For this clone: Compared with germline, one end of the junction differs, possibly owing to a read error. The chain links TRBV27 to TRBJ1-5; 9 nucleotides line up with TRBD1. Germline CDR1 is MNHEY and CDR2 is SMNVEV (reference sequence). The CDR3 runs to 15 residues. DNA of the CDR3: TGTGCCACCAGTCCGGGGGACAGGGGCAATCAGCCCCAGCATTTT. Residues: CATSPGDRGNQPQHF.

The chain links TRBV4-1 to TRBJ2-1, with 12 positions matching TRBD2. The trim removed 1 base at V and 10 bases at J, leaving 11 bases unmatched. Germline V gene lookup returns CDR1 MGHRA and CDR2 YSYEKL. This CDR3 comprises 17 residues. The CDR3 nucleotides are TGCGCCAGCAGCCAAGGACTAGCGGGGGAGCGATCGCTGGAGCAGTTCTTC. Translating it yields CASSQGLAGERSLEQFF.

The CDR3 reads CASSQGLETQYF. The CDR3, as DNA: TGTGCCAGCAGCCAGGGATTGGAGACCCAGTACTTC. The chain recombines TRBV6-6 with TRBJ2-5, with a weak D call TRBD1 (5 bases). The germline V and J ends were trimmed by 6 bases and 5 bases, with 10 bases remaining between them. Germline-derived CDR1 and CDR2 are MNHNY and SVGAGI (reference sequence). The CDR3 covers 12 residues.

The gene calls are TRBV27 and TRBJ2-7; D may be TRBD2 (6 bases). The CDR3 is made up of 15 amino acids. Trimming took off 5 bases at V and 7 bases at J, with 21 bases between the two ends. Germline V gene lookup returns CDR1 MNHEY and CDR2 SMNVEV (reference sequence). CDR3 bases: TGTGCCAGCAGTCTAGGACTAACCCCCGGGCGAGAGCAGTACTTC. Amino acids: CASSLGLTPGREQYF.

This rearrangement joins TRBV4-3 to TRBJ2-3, with 11 positions matching TRBD1. The trim removed 4 bases at V and 6 bases at J, leaving 18 bases unmatched. CDR3 length equals 19 residues. Germline CDR1 and CDR2: LGHNA and YSLEER. The CDR3 DNA is TGCGCCAGCAGCCGCGTTACTAGGACAGGGGGCAAAGGATTGGATACGCAGTATTTT. Translating gives CASSRVTRTGGKGLDTQYF.

This clone appeared a few times. This chain uses TRBV27 with TRBJ2-2, with TRBD1 identical over 7 bases. Germline loops: CDR1 MNHEY, CDR2 SMNVEV (reference sequence). V lost 5 bases to trimming and J lost 6 bases; unmatched junction nucleotides: 6. The CDR3 extends over 14 amino acids. The chain's CDR3 is CASSTIGGPGELFF. CDR3 bases: TGTGCCAGCAGTACAATAGGGGGCCCCGGGGAGCTGTTTTTT.

The chain has TRBV27 and TRBJ1-2, with 7 positions matching TRBD1. The CDR3 has 14 amino acids. Germline trimming cut 6 bases from V and 4 bases from J; bases unmatched to any gene: 8. The V gene's germline CDR1 is MNHEY and CDR2 SMNVEV (reference sequence). The CDR3 sequence is CASSQGGLPYGYTF. DNA of the CDR3: TGTGCCAGCAGCCAGGGGGGCCTCCCCTATGGCTACACCTTC.